This T cell receptor beta chain was recorded in a study of EBV T-cell therapy then PD-1 blockade in nasopharyngeal carcinoma. Note on this clone: Its matching antigen is unknown.

Sequencing used immunoSEQ multiplex PCR; TCRdb keeps in-frame clones, though not all of them. The top ten hold about 29% of the sample, which has some 14,000 clones, about 85% seen once. Treatment described: AdE1-LMPpoly-expanded autologous EBV-specific T-cell therapy followed by anti-PD-1 nivolumab. In germline, CDR1 is MNHEY, CDR2 SMNVEV (reference sequence). The CDR3 has 16 residues. Trimming removed 6 bases from V and 4 bases from J, with 19 bases in between. The chain carries TRBV27 and TRBJ1-5; D is possibly TRBD1 (5 bases). The material sequenced was CD8+ T cells from blood, taken at approximately day 99 from a patient whose treatment included autologous EBV-specific T cells and nivolumab. The origin of this receptor is a man aged 35 to 55 with nasopharyngeal carcinoma. DNA of the CDR3: TGTGCCAGCAGCTTTTCGACCGGGACGGAGAATCAGCCCCAGCATTTT. Encoded protein: CASSFSTGTENQPQHF.